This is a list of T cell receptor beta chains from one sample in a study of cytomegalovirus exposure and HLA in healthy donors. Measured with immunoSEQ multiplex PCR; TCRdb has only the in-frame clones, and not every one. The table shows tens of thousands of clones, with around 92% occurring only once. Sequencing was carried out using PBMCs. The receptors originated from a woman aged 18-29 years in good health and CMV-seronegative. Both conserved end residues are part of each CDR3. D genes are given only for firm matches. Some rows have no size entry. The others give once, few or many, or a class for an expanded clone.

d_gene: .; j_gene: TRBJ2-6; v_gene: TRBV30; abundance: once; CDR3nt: TGTGCCTGGACCCCAGGGTCTGGGGCCAACGTCCTGACTTTC; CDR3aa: CAWTPGSGANVLTF
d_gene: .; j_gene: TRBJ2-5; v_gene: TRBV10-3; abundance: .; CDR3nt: TGTGCCATCAGTGAGCCCCAAACTAGACAAGAGACCCAGTACTTC; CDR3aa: CAISEPQTRQETQYF
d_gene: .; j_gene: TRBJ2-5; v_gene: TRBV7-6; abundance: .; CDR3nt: TGTGCCAGCAGCTTAGCGGCGGGGCTCCAAGAGACCCAGTACTTC; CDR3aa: CASSLAAGLQETQYF
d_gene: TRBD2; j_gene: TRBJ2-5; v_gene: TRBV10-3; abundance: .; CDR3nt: TGTGCCATCGCGGGAGAGGACTACACTAGTCAAGAGACCCAGTACTTC; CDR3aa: CAIAGEDYTSQETQYF
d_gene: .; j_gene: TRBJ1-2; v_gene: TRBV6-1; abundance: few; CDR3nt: TGTGCCAGGGGGGCAGGGGCTAACTATGGCTACACCTTC; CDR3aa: CARGAGANYGYTF
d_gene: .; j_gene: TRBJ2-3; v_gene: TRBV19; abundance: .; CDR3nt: TGTGCCAGTAGTATATCCAGGGACACAGATACGCAGTATTTT; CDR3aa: CASSISRDTDTQYF
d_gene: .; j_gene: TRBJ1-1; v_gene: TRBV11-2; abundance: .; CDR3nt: TGTGCCAGCAGCTTTACATTGAACACTGAAGCTTTCTTT; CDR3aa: CASSFTLNTEAFF
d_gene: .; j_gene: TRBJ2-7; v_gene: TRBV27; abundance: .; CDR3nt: TGTGCCAGCCCAAACTCCTACGAGCAGTACTTC; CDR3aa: CASPNSYEQYF
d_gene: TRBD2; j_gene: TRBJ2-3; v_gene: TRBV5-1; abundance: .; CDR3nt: TGCGCCAGCAGCGGGGGGGACTTTACCAGCACAGATACGCAGTATTTT; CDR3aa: CASSGGDFTSTDTQYF
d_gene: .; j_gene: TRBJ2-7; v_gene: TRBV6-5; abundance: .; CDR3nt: TGTGCCAGCAGTCCAACAGGGTATCCCTACGAGCAGTACTTC; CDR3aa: CASSPTGYPYEQYF
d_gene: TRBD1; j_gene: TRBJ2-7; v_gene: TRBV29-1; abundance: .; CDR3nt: TGCAGCGTTGAAGGGGACAGGGATTCCTCCTACGAGCAGTACTTC; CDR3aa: CSVEGDRDSSYEQYF
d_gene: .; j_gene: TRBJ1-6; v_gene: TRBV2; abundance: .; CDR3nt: TGTGCCAGCAGAGGCACAGGGAATTCACCCCTCCACTTT; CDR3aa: CASRGTGNSPLHF
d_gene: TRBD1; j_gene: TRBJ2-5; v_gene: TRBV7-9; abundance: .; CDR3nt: TGTGCCAGCAGCTCCTACGGGACAGAAGAGACCCAGTACTTC; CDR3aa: CASSSYGTEETQYF
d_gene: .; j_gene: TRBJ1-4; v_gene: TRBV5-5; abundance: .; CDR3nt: TGTGCCAGCAGCTTACTCGGGGTTACCTCCGGAGCCTCAACTAATGAAAAACTGTTTTTT; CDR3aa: CASSLLGVTSGASTNEKLFF
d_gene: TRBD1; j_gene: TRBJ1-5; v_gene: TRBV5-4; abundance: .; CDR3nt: TGTGCCAGCAGCACATCCCGACAGGGGTTTGGTCAGCCCCAGCATTTT; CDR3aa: CASSTSRQGFGQPQHF
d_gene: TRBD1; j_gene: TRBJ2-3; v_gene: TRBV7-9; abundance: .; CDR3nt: TGTGCCAGCAGCTTAGAGTTACAGGGGAGCACAGATACGCAGTATTTT; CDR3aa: CASSLELQGSTDTQYF